This TCR beta chain was documented in a study of cytomegalovirus exposure and HLA in healthy donors. Findings of the study overall: Testing in vitro showed a few CMV-associated chains specific for CMV antigens.

Details on this clone: Antigen: not known.

Germline V lookup: CDR1 MGHRA, CDR2 YSYEKL. This CDR3 has 15 amino acids. The V end lost 4 bases, the J end lost 3 bases, and 16 bases lay between the germline ends. Researchers ran the PCR with 60 Vbeta and 13 Jbeta primers. Sequencing was performed with immunoSEQ multiplex PCR; in TCRdb, only in-frame clones are kept and a portion is missing. The data show 130,000 or so clones, with 60% to 85% seen just once and approximately 1.8% held by the top ten. The donors gave bone marrow, and they were healthy. The chain carries TRBV4-1 and TRBJ2-7; D unresolved. The material sequenced was PBMCs. The origin of this receptor is a female donor in good health and CMV-seropositive. CDR3 DNA: TGCGCCAGCAGCCCGCAGGAAGGAAAGTTCTACGAGCAGTACTTC. Its translation: CASSPQEGKFYEQYF.